One and the same sample provided the 14 T cell receptor beta chains below, sequenced in a study of T cells in Graves' hyperthyroidism and ophthalmopathy. Researchers took RNA transcripts and amplified the TCR beta CDR3 regions from them. The HTBI set primed first-round TCR CDR3 RT-PCR. TCRdb fed the multiplex PCR reads into MiXCR, producing one record per CDR3 protein. Here the sample spans under 350,000 distinct CDR3 sequences, about an eighth being singletons. The sample was blood. The origin of the receptors is a woman aged 30 to 39 with Graves' hyperthyroidism that later progressed to Graves' ophthalmopathy.

Only a few counts were recorded for this clonotype. The chain joins TRBV28 to TRBJ2-2, with 7 bases aligning to TRBD1. V was pared by 6 bases and J by 7 bases, with 20 bases of the junction left unmatched. The CDR3 extends over 18 amino acids. Per the germline V gene, CDR1 is MDHEN and CDR2 is SYDVKM. The CDR3 bases are TGTGCCAGCAGGCCCGCGATTAGGGGGCTTAAAGGGATCGGGGAGCTGTTTTTT. This sequence encodes CASRPAIRGLKGIGELFF. The full variable domain, rest sourced from reference TRBV28 and TRBJ2-2, is DVKVTQSSRYLVKRTGEKVFLECVQDMDHENMFWYRQDPGLGLRLIYFSYDVKMKEKGDIPEGYSVSREKKERFSLILESASTNQTSMYLCASRPAIRGLKGIGELFFGEGSRLTVL.

Notes on this clonotype: It may be a read error: a sequence one base away is much more abundant. V is TRBV7-9 and J is TRBJ1-1; TRBD1 aligns across 9 bases. The germline CDR1 and CDR2 sequences are SEHNR and FQNEAQ (reference sequence). This CDR3 is built from 14 residues. The chain's CDR3 is CAIGGQGLNTAAFF. The CDR3 DNA reads as TGTGCCATTGGCGGACAGGGGCTGAACACTGCAGCTTTCTTT. Filled out from reference TRBV7-9 and TRBJ1-1, the complete variable domain reads DTGVSQNPRHKITKRGQNVTFRCDPISEHNRLYWYRQTLGQGPEFLTYFQNEAQLEKSRLLSDRFSAERPKGSFSTLEIQRTEQGDSAMYLCAIGGQGLNTAAFFGQGTRLTVV.

This clonotype was detected ten times or more. The chain has TRBV10-3 and TRBJ2-2, with D uncertain. Looked up from germline, CDR1 is ENHRY and CDR2 is SYGVKD. The V and J ends lost 5 bases and 7 bases respectively, with 11 bases between them. The CDR3 contains 13 residues. CDR3 amino acids: CAISPTKDGELFF. CDR3 nucleotides: TGTGCCATCAGTCCCACTAAGGACGGGGAGCTGTTTTTT.

This clonotype was counted ten times or more. The rearrangement links TRBV28 to TRBJ1-1; D not certain. Deletions cut 2 bases from V and 0 bases from J, with 4 bases between. This CDR3 spans 13 amino acids. Germline V gene data show CDR1 as MDHEN and CDR2 as SYDVKM. The DNA for the CDR3 is TGTGCCAGCAGTTTAGCCCTGAACACTGAAGCTTTCTTT. Protein: CASSLALNTEAFF.

This clonotype was seen at least ten times. The genes are TRBV28 and TRBJ1-2; TRBD1 might be the D (6 bases). V was cut by 4 bases and J by 6 bases, with 15 bases left in between. The CDR3 contains 14 residues. Germline-derived CDR1 and CDR2 are MDHEN and SYDVKM. The CDR3 DNA reads TGTGCCAGCAGTTACGACGAACAGGGAAATGGCTACACCTTC. It translates to CASSYDEQGNGYTF.

There are many counts of this clonotype. The rearrangement uses TRBV6-1 and TRBJ2-1; perhaps TRBD1 as D (6 bases). The CDR3 consists of 11 residues. CDR1 is MNHNS, CDR2 SASEGT, per germline. The V end was cut by 6 bases, the J end by 11 bases, with 11 bases between. CDR3 sequence (DNA): TGTGCCAGCAGCGAAACAGGGAAGCAGTTCTTC. Its protein is CASSETGKQFF.

In its sample, this clonotype was seen many times. The chain has TRBV7-9 and TRBJ2-1; 9 nucleotides line up with TRBD1. Losses at the gene ends were 5 bases for V and 5 bases for J; bases not matched to a gene: 10. The CDR3 contains 16 residues. CDR1 is SEHNR, CDR2 FQNEAQ, per germline (reference sequence). CDR3 amino acids: CASSRWTGAHDNEQFF. Here the CDR3 DNA reads TGTGCCAGCAGCCGGTGGACAGGGGCGCACGACAATGAGCAGTTCTTC.

This clonotype occurred a few times. The chain couples TRBV5-1 to TRBJ1-3; the D gene is possibly TRBD1 (6 bases). The CDR3 has 14 amino acids. Per the germline V gene, CDR1 is SGHRS and CDR2 is YFSETQ. The germline V and J ends were trimmed by 4 bases and 2 bases, with 10 bases remaining between them. CDR3 amino acids: CASSTGAAGNTIYF. The CDR3, as DNA: TGCGCCAGCAGCACGGGGGCGGCTGGAAACACCATATATTTT.

This clonotype appeared many times. This chain joins TRBV6-2 or TRBV6-3 and TRBJ2-5; D perhaps matches TRBD2 (6 bases). The germline gives CDR1 MNHEY, CDR2 SVGEGT. V shed 3 bases and J shed 2 bases, with 19 bases lying between them. CDR3 length: 17 residues. As DNA, the CDR3 is TGTGCCAGCAGTTATGTGAGGGGACTGCCAAGGCAAGAGACCCAGTACTTC. It encodes CASSYVRGLPRQETQYF.

In this sample, this clonotype turned up many times. The genes are TRBV7-9 and TRBJ2-5, with TRBD1 matching 10 bases. This CDR3 region has 15 residues. In germline, CDR1 is SEHNR, CDR2 FQNEAQ (reference sequence). V lost 5 bases to trimming and J lost 7 bases; unmatched junction nucleotides: 10. The CDR3 sequence is CASSQGTGVGGTQYF. The DNA for the CDR3 is TGTGCCAGCAGCCAAGGGACAGGGGTAGGAGGGACCCAGTACTTC. Filled out from reference TRBV7-9 and TRBJ2-5, the complete variable domain reads DTGVSQNPRHKITKRGQNVTFRCDPISEHNRLYWYRQTLGQGPEFLTYFQNEAQLEKSRLLSDRFSAERPKGSFSTLEIQRTEQGDSAMYLCASSQGTGVGGTQYFGPGTRLLVL.

There are many counts of this clonotype. The rearrangement joins TRBV20-1 to TRBJ1-2, with D maybe TRBD1 (6 bases). This CDR3 spans 14 amino acids. Trimming took 1 base from V and 3 from J, leaving 12 bases between them. CDR1 is DFQATT and CDR2 is SNEGSKA in the germline V gene (reference sequence). The CDR3 nucleotides are TGCAGTGCTAGAGTTGTACAGGGTGACTATGGCTACACCTTC. Its protein is CSARVVQGDYGYTF.

This clonotype was detected only a few times. This chain uses TRBV19 with TRBJ1-1, with D perhaps TRBD1 (6 bases). Per germline, CDR1 LNHDA and CDR2 SQIVND (reference sequence). V was shortened by 8 bases and J by 0 bases, with 16 bases between the two germline ends. This CDR3 comprises 15 residues. The CDR3 region is CASCQGTLLNTEAFF. The CDR3 DNA is TGTGCCAGTTGTCAGGGGACCCTCTTGAACACTGAAGCTTTCTTT.

This clonotype was recorded many times. The chain is built from TRBV7-2 and TRBJ2-7; a possible D gene is TRBD2 (6 bases). Per germline, CDR1 SGHTA and CDR2 FQGNSA. The CDR3 is made up of 14 amino acids. The V and J ends lost 1 base and 4 bases respectively, with 11 bases between them. CDR3 residues: CASSLVAGRYEQYF. The CDR3 DNA reads TGTGCCAGCAGCTTAGTAGCAGGGAGGTACGAGCAGTACTTC.

There are many counts of this clonotype. This chain links TRBV12-3 or TRBV12-4 with TRBJ1-6; TRBD1 is a possible D gene (5 bases). This CDR3 contains 13 residues. The ends were cut back, 3 bases at V and 7 bases at J, with 7 bases in the middle. This CDR3 reads CASSFQGNSPLHF. In DNA, the CDR3 is TGTGCCAGCAGTTTCCAGGGCAATTCACCCCTCCACTTT.